This TCR beta chain was obtained from a study of T cell clonotyping in hematopoietic cell transplantation. Sequencing used immunoSEQ multiplex PCR; TCRdb keeps in-frame clones, though not all of them. Of about 9,500 clones in the sample, over 85% are singletons; the top ten hold around 5.7%. Per germline, CDR1 SGHTA and CDR2 FQGNSA. V lost 1 base to trimming and J lost 0 bases, with 10 bases between them. This CDR3 spans 15 amino acids. Of note for this clone: The antigen is not known.

Notes on the study in general: Pathologically expanded recipient clonotypes increased progressively from day 30 to day 180 as diversity fell.

The TCR originated in a male patient between 45 and 60 years old who had an allogeneic stem cell transplant from a related donor, so T cells may come from the graft donor. Some clones in this sample may be carry-over from other donors' samples. Sequenced material: PBMCs, taken 100 days after allogeneic stem cell transplant. The chain couples TRBV7-2 to TRBJ2-7; D is ambiguous. CDR3: CASSLGLGSSYEQYF. CDR3 DNA sequence: TGTGCCAGCAGCTTAGGCCTAGGCAGCTCCTACGAGCAGTACTTC.